This entry lists 16 T cell receptor beta chains sequenced from one sample in a study of cytomegalovirus exposure and HLA in healthy donors. Primers for the PCR totalled 60 Vbeta and 13 Jbeta. Sequencing was performed with immunoSEQ multiplex PCR; in TCRdb, only in-frame clones are kept and a portion is missing. The repertoire holds over 150,000 clones, with roughly 80% as singletons. The sequencing input was PBMCs. The origin of the receptors is a man aged 35 to 55 in good health and CMV-seronegative.

In this sample, this clone turned up a few times. The gene calls are TRBV4-1 and TRBJ2-7; tentatively, D is TRBD1 (7 bases). CDR3 length: 17 amino acids. CDR1 MGHRA and CDR2 YSYEKL come from the germline V gene. V lost 4 bases to trimming and J lost 3 bases, with 22 bases between them. CDR3 DNA sequence: TGCGCCAGCAGCCCAAGAGGTACTGCAGGGGGGTTCTACGAGCAGTACTTC. Protein sequence: CASSPRGTAGGFYEQYF.

The V and J genes are TRBV5-6 and TRBJ2-1; D gene unclear. Germline CDR1 reads SGHDT; CDR2 reads YYEEEE. The CDR3 consists of 13 residues. The V and J ends lost 0 bases and 10 bases respectively, with 11 bases between them. The CDR3 spells CASSLAQQQEQFF. DNA of the CDR3: TGTGCCAGCAGCTTGGCCCAACAGCAAGAGCAGTTCTTC.

The rearrangement uses TRBV19 and TRBJ1-5; 7 positions match TRBD1. The CDR3 is 16 residues long. J gave up 1 base and V 1 base, and 4 bases lay outside the gene matches. Germline loops: CDR1 LNHDA, CDR2 SQIVND (reference sequence). The CDR3 loop reads CASSIVTGRSNQPQHF. The CDR3 bases are TGTGCCAGTAGTATAGTGACAGGGAGGAGCAATCAGCCCCAGCATTTT.

The count of this clone is one. This chain links TRBV30 with TRBJ2-5; no reliable D call. The CDR3 length is 14 residues. Germline values: CDR1 GTSNPN, CDR2 SVGIG (reference sequence). V was clipped by 0 bases and J by 7 bases, with 15 bases between them. The CDR3 DNA sequence: TGTGCCTGGAGTGTACTTAGGCGCCGAGGGACCCAGTACTTC. It encodes CAWSVLRRRGTQYF.

As DNA, the CDR3 is TGCAGCGTTGATCAGGGAAGGACTGAGCAGTTCTTC. This codes for CSVDQGRTEQFF. The chain joins TRBV29-1 to TRBJ2-1; D is possibly TRBD1 (5 bases). The germline CDR1 and CDR2 sequences are SQVTM and ANQGSEA. The CDR3 loop spans 12 amino acids. Trimming shortened V by 3 bases and J by 9 bases, and 12 bases separated the two germline ends.

The J gene is TRBJ2-1, the V gene TRBV19, with D unclear. With 0 bases removed from V and 5 bases from J, the gap between germline ends came to 5 bases. The CDR3 consists of 13 residues. Looked up from germline, CDR1 is LNHDA and CDR2 is SQIVND (reference sequence). The CDR3 region is CASSIDLHNEQFF. DNA for the CDR3: TGTGCCAGTAGTATAGATCTACACAATGAGCAGTTCTTC.

This clone was recorded once. One end of the junction fails to match germline, which may point to a read error. The chain uses TRBV7-9 and TRBJ1-1; D remains unclear. Germline CDR1 reads SEHNR; CDR2 reads FQNEAQ (reference sequence). The CDR3 is 13 residues long. Written as DNA, the CDR3 is TGTGCCGGCAGCTTAGCGAAGCCAAATGAAGCTTTCTTT. As protein: CAGSLAKPNEAFF.

V gene TRBV10-3 combines with J gene TRBJ2-7; no clear D gene. Germline lookup yields CDR1 ENHRY and CDR2 SYGVKD. V was pared by 7 bases and J by 1 base, with 8 bases between. The CDR3 length is 12 residues. The DNA for the CDR3 is TGTGCCATCAAGTCGGTATCCTACGAGCAGTACTTC. Encoded protein: CAIKSVSYEQYF.

This clone was recorded only once. The V gene is TRBV6-5, the J gene TRBJ2-7; D gene unclear. CDR1 and CDR2 from the germline V gene are MNHEY and SVGAGI. V lost 6 bases to trimming and J lost 1 base, with 16 bases between them. The CDR3 length is 15 residues. CDR3 sequence (DNA): TGTGCCAGCAGGAGAGTAAGACGAGGATCCTACGAGCAGTACTTC. Its translation is CASRRVRRGSYEQYF.

The V call is TRBV27, the J call TRBJ2-4; unclear D gene. Trimming cost V 5 bases and J 0 bases, with 14 bases left between them. Per the germline V gene, CDR1 is MNHEY and CDR2 is SMNVEV (reference sequence). The CDR3 is 16 residues long. The CDR3 is CASSNVAHIAKNIQYF. For the CDR3, the DNA is TGTGCCAGCAGTAACGTCGCACACATAGCCAAAAACATTCAGTACTTC.

The chain carries TRBV6-5 and TRBJ1-1; tentatively, D is TRBD1 (5 bases). Trimming took off 5 bases at V and 3 bases at J, with 10 bases between the two ends. This CDR3 is built from 13 residues. The germline V gene has CDR1 MNHEY and CDR2 SVGAGI. The chain's CDR3 is CASSPGGYTEAFF. CDR3 sequence (DNA): TGTGCCAGCAGTCCCGGGGGGTACACTGAAGCTTTCTTT.

The rearrangement joins TRBV11-2 to TRBJ2-3; the match to TRBD2 covers 12 bases. Germline V gene data show CDR1 as SGHAT and CDR2 as FQNNGV. The junction had 6 bases not matched to a gene; V was cut back by 1 base and J by 4 bases. This CDR3 region has 17 residues. DNA of the CDR3: TGTGCCAGCAGCTTAGCCCCGGCTAGCGGGGGGGCAGATACGCAGTATTTT. This gives the protein CASSLAPASGGADTQYF.

The chain links TRBV4-3 to TRBJ2-2; tentative D call: TRBD1 (5 bases). The CDR3 is made up of 14 amino acids. CDR1 is LGHNA and CDR2 is YSLEER in the germline V gene. Trimming cost V 1 base and J 8 bases, with 11 bases left between them. In DNA, the CDR3 is TGCGCCAGCAGCCAAGGGCGCAGGGCGGGGGAGCTGTTTTTT. It encodes CASSQGRRAGELFF.

This sequence joins TRBV6-5 and TRBJ2-7; D call uncertain. Germline V CDR1 and CDR2: MNHEY, SVGAGI. The V gene lost 4 bases and the J gene lost 0 bases, with 7 bases spanning the gap. The CDR3 sequence is 13 residues long. The CDR3 is CASSSPSSYEQYF. The DNA of the CDR3 is TGTGCCAGCAGTTCCCCGAGCTCCTACGAGCAGTACTTC.

This chain links TRBV9 with TRBJ1-2, with TRBD1 identical over 8 bases. Germline assignment: CDR1 SGDLS and CDR2 YYNGEE. The CDR3 is 15 residues long. After removal of 4 bases from V and 4 bases from J, the junction contained 9 bases not matched to a gene. CDR3: CASSSWTGTVYGYTF. DNA for the CDR3: TGTGCCAGCAGCTCCTGGACAGGGACGGTCTATGGCTACACCTTC.

This chain links TRBV7-9 with TRBJ2-1; maybe TRBD1 (6 bases). Germline V gene data show CDR1 as SEHNR and CDR2 as FQNEAQ (reference sequence). The V gene lost 0 bases and the J gene lost 3 bases, with 15 bases spanning the gap. This CDR3 is built from 17 residues. CDR3 sequence (DNA): TGTGCCAGCAGCTTAGCCCGAATGGGGACAATCTACAATGAGCAGTTCTTC. It translates to CASSLARMGTIYNEQFF.